These 11 T cell receptor beta chains came from one sample sequenced in a study of CD8 T cells in Susac syndrome. RNA, at about 0.45 to 1 ug, was reverse transcribed with random hexamers. Each CDR3 protein is one row after TCRdb ran MiXCR on the immunoSEQ multiplex PCR reads. The profile covers about 300,000 distinct CDR3 sequences, with roughly 94% appearing a single time and over 0.065% taken by the ten largest. The specimen was CD4+ T cells from PBMCs. Receptor source: a human donor with multiple sclerosis.

V gene TRBV30 combines with J gene TRBJ2-7; the match to TRBD1 covers 9 bases. V gave up 0 bases and J gave up 4 bases; unmatched junction bases: 7. Germline lookup yields CDR1 GTSNPN and CDR2 SVGIG (reference sequence). This CDR3 is built from 15 residues. Written as DNA, the CDR3 is TGTGCCTGGAGTGTTCCACAGGGGGCGAAGTACGAGCAGTACTTC. It specifies CAWSVPQGAKYEQYF. Looking up the rest from reference TRBV30 and TRBJ2-7 gives the full variable domain: SQTIHQWPATLVQPVGSPLSLECTVEGTSNPNLYWYRQAAGRGLQLLFYSVGIGQISSEVPQNLSASRPQDRQFILSSKKLLLSDSGFYLCAWSVPQGAKYEQYFGPGTRLTVT.

This clonotype was observed a single time. The J gene is TRBJ2-3, the V gene TRBV3-1; D ambiguous. The V and J ends lost 4 bases and 1 base respectively, with 12 bases between them. The CDR3 runs 15 residues. Germline values: CDR1 LGHDT, CDR2 YNNKEL (reference sequence). The CDR3 region has the DNA TGTGCCAGCAGCCCCAATGAAAGGGGCACAGATACGCAGTATTTT. Translated, it gives CASSPNERGTDTQYF.

The gene calls are TRBV27 and TRBJ1-2; 9 bases line up with TRBD1. J gave up 7 bases and V 0 bases, and 9 bases lay outside the gene matches. This CDR3 region has 16 residues. Germline CDR1 is MNHEY and CDR2 is SMNVEV (reference sequence). The CDR3 region is CASSLSKGQGFLGYTF. Here the CDR3 DNA reads TGTGCCAGCAGTTTATCGAAGGGACAGGGTTTCCTTGGCTACACCTTC.

The sample holds a few counts of this clonotype. The chain has TRBV12-3 or TRBV12-4 and TRBJ1-1; possible D gene TRBD1, 5 bases. The CDR3 runs 11 residues. Deletions cut 1 base from V and 11 bases from J, with 8 bases between. CDR3 in DNA: TGTGCCAGCAGTTTAGGGGGGACCGCTTTCTTT. It is translated as CASSLGGTAFF.

CDR3 in DNA: TGTGCCAGCAGCCATGGGGTGCACACTGAAGCTTTCTTT. This gives the protein CASSHGVHTEAFF. This chain uses TRBV7-3 with TRBJ1-1; D gene uncertain. Germline CDR1 and CDR2: SGHTA and FQGTGA. V lost 5 bases, J lost 3 bases, and 10 bases lay in between. The CDR3 has 13 amino acids.

This rearrangement joins TRBV20-1 to TRBJ2-1; D unresolved. CDR1 and CDR2 from the germline V gene are DFQATT and SNEGSKA (reference sequence). Trimming pared 5 bases from V and 8 bases from J, leaving 13 bases between. The CDR3 runs to 12 residues. CDR3 sequence: CSAQPTFHEQFF. CDR3 in DNA: TGCAGTGCTCAGCCGACTTTCCATGAGCAGTTCTTC.

This chain connects TRBV5-1 to TRBJ1-2; D is unclear. Germline-derived CDR1 and CDR2 are SGHRS and YFSETQ. Deletions cut 1 base from V and 7 bases from J, with 11 bases between. This CDR3 region has 13 residues. CDR3 protein: CASSLRNAVGYTF. CDR3 bases: TGCGCCAGCAGCTTGAGAAACGCAGTTGGCTACACCTTC.

The table lists this clonotype with a count of one. The chain links TRBV9 to TRBJ1-2; D call uncertain. CDR3 length: 14 amino acids. The germline CDR1 and CDR2 sequences are SGDLS and YYNGEE. V dropped 3 bases and J dropped 2 bases, with 11 bases sitting between them. The CDR3 DNA is TGTGCCAGCAGCGCCGGACGGAGGAACTATGGCTACACCTTC. This translates into CASSAGRRNYGYTF.

The rearrangement joins TRBV6-6 to TRBJ1-4, with 8 positions matching TRBD1. Germline assignment: CDR1 MNHNY and CDR2 SVGAGI (reference sequence). The CDR3 sequence is 15 residues long. The junction had 5 bases not matched to a gene; V was cut back by 4 bases and J by 4 bases. This CDR3 reads CASSSFDRGNEKLFF. CDR3 DNA sequence: TGTGCCAGCAGTTCCTTCGACAGGGGTAATGAAAAACTGTTTTTT.

This chain uses TRBV6-5 with TRBJ2-5, with 7 nucleotides matching TRBD2. The germline V gene encodes CDR1 MNHEY and CDR2 SVGAGI. The V gene end was trimmed by 6 bases and the J gene end by 4 bases; junction bases not matched to a gene: 8. This CDR3 is 14 amino acids long. The CDR3 coding sequence is TGTGCCAGCAGCGACGTGGGGGGGGGAGAGACCCAGTACTTC. This gives the protein CASSDVGGGETQYF.

DNA for the CDR3: TGCAGCGTTGACGGGACTAGCGGGAAAGAGCAGTACTTC. Residues: CSVDGTSGKEQYF. The genes are TRBV29-1 and TRBJ2-7, with 13 bases aligning to TRBD2. Germline V gene sequence: CDR1 SQVTM, CDR2 ANQGSEA. The CDR3 has 13 residues. V gave up 3 bases and J gave up 7 bases; unmatched junction bases: 3.